The 15 T cell receptor beta chains presented below share a single source sample, sequenced in a study of identical twins. TCRdb itself ran the 5' RACE reads through MiXCR, one entry per CDR3 protein. The sample shows 280,000 or so distinct CDR3 sequences, 8% to 9% of them seen only once. The sample was also linked to a second study, of yellow fever vaccine responses in identical twins.

The sample comprised memory (CD45RO+) T cells sorted from blood. All receptors come from a woman between 18 and 29 years old in good health.

This clonotype occurred many times. This sequence joins TRBV6-5 and TRBJ2-7, with D possibly being TRBD1 (5 bases). Per germline, CDR1 MNHEY and CDR2 SVGAGI. The CDR3 extends over 14 amino acids. V shed 2 bases and J shed 3 bases, with 11 bases lying between them. The CDR3: CASSYRGNSYEQYF. The CDR3 DNA reads as TGTGCCAGCAGTTACAGGGGAAACAGCTACGAGCAGTACTTC.

This clonotype was detected only a few times. The chain has TRBV12-3 or TRBV12-4 and TRBJ2-7, with 8 bases matching TRBD1. After removal of 6 bases from V and 6 bases from J, the junction contained 4 bases not matched to a gene. The CDR3 has 12 residues. The CDR3 coding sequence is TGTGCCAGCAGCACAGGGGGACTCGAGCAGTACTTC. This encodes CASSTGGLEQYF.

This clonotype has more than one count but fewer than ten. The chain employs TRBV7-8 and TRBJ1-5; D perhaps matches TRBD1 (5 bases). Trimming shortened V by 5 bases and J by 1 base, and 15 bases separated the two germline ends. Germline assignment: CDR1 SGHVS and CDR2 FQNEAQ. The CDR3 consists of 16 residues. The CDR3 is CASSPTGPQSNQPQHF. CDR3 coding DNA: TGTGCCAGCAGCCCCACGGGGCCCCAGAGCAATCAGCCCCAGCATTTT.

This chain joins TRBV7-2 and TRBJ2-7, with D possibly being TRBD2 (5 bases). Germline V gives CDR1 SGHTA, CDR2 FQGNSA. Deletions cut 4 bases from V and 3 bases from J, with 13 bases between. This CDR3 contains 14 residues. The CDR3 bases are TGTGCCAGCAGCTCGGGGATTACTGACTACGAGCAGTACTTC. Its protein product is CASSSGITDYEQYF.

V gene TRBV5-1 combines with J gene TRBJ2-3; TRBD2 agrees at 9 bases. Unmatched junction bases numbered 6, after V lost 4 bases and J lost 0 bases. This CDR3 has 16 amino acids. Germline CDR1 SGHRS, CDR2 YFSETQ. In DNA form, the CDR3 reads TGCGCCAGCAGCCTAGAGCGGGGGGCGAGCACAGATACGCAGTATTTT. The encoded protein is CASSLERGASTDTQYF.

This clonotype came up a few times. The V gene is TRBV11-2, the J gene TRBJ2-1, with D possibly being TRBD2 (7 bases). This CDR3 comprises 17 residues. Germline CDR1 and CDR2: SGHAT and FQNNGV. V dropped 5 bases and J dropped 4 bases, with 21 bases sitting between them. The CDR3: CASSVKGGARRYNEQFF. CDR3 coding DNA: TGTGCCAGCAGCGTAAAGGGGGGGGCCCGGAGGTACAATGAGCAGTTCTTC.

The chain has TRBV3-1 and TRBJ2-7; 8 bases line up with TRBD2. Per the germline V gene, CDR1 is LGHDT and CDR2 is YNNKEL (reference sequence). Trimming cost V 1 base and J 5 bases; bases outside gene matches: 7. The CDR3 is 15 residues long. CDR3 nucleotide sequence: TGTGCCAGCAGCCAAGTACCGGGAGGGCCGAACGAGCAGTACTTC. Translated, it gives CASSQVPGGPNEQYF.

The chain uses TRBV28 and TRBJ2-7; 7 positions agree with TRBD1. Trimming at V came to 4 bases and at J to 5 bases, leaving 2 bases not matched to a gene. The germline gives CDR1 MDHEN, CDR2 SYDVKM. The CDR3 has 12 residues. CDR3 nucleotide sequence: TGTGCCAGCAGTTCGGACAGGAACGAGCAGTACTTC. Its translation is CASSSDRNEQYF.

The CDR3 reads CASSQGPLNYGYTF. The CDR3 nucleotides read TGTGCCAGTTCCCAGGGACCCCTTAACTATGGCTACACCTTC. The V call is TRBV2, the J call TRBJ1-2, with D perhaps TRBD1 (5 bases). The CDR3 contains 14 residues. Germline V gene sequence: CDR1 SNHLY, CDR2 FYNNEI. V was trimmed by 9 bases and J by 1 base, leaving 15 bases between them.

J is TRBJ1-2 and V is TRBV3-1; D is uncertain. The CDR3 totals 13 residues. Trimming stripped 1 base from V and 5 bases from J, with 8 bases between. Germline lookup yields CDR1 LGHDT and CDR2 YNNKEL (reference sequence). CDR3 DNA: TGTGCCAGCAGCCAAGTCAGCTTATATGGCTACACCTTC. It codes for CASSQVSLYGYTF.

The chain is built from TRBV12-5 and TRBJ1-2; D is unresolved. V was trimmed by 3 bases and J by 4 bases, leaving 6 bases between them. CDR3 length equals 12 residues. Germline CDR1 is LGHNT and CDR2 is FRNRAP. This CDR3 is CASGFDLYGYTF. CDR3 DNA sequence: TGTGCTAGTGGTTTTGACCTCTATGGCTACACCTTC.

This clonotype was detected many times. The gene calls are TRBV20-1 and TRBJ1-2, with D possibly matching TRBD1 (6 bases). Trimming left V 6 bases short and J 1 base short, with 12 bases between. The CDR3 covers 13 residues. The germline V gene has CDR1 DFQATT and CDR2 SNEGSKA (reference sequence). CDR3 loop: CSALDRDNYGYTF. The DNA of the CDR3 is TGCAGTGCCCTGGACAGAGATAACTATGGCTACACCTTC.

This clonotype appeared many times. The germline gene is not matched at one end of the junction; a read error may be the cause. This rearrangement joins TRBV24-1 to TRBJ2-1; TRBD1 agrees at 8 bases. The CDR3 sequence is 14 residues long. CDR1 and CDR2 (germline): KGHDR, SFDVKD. CDR3 protein: CATSDPISGTGKVF. The CDR3 nucleotides read TGTGCCACCAGTGACCCTATTTCCGGGACAGGAAAGGTCTTC.

This chain uses TRBV20-1 with TRBJ1-2; D remains unclear. The V and J ends lost 0 bases and 2 bases respectively, with 13 bases between them. Germline V gene sequence: CDR1 DFQATT, CDR2 SNEGSKA (reference sequence). This CDR3 region has 15 residues. For the CDR3, the DNA is TGCAGTGCTAGAGATCTTTCGAGCGGCAACTATGGCTACACCTTC. It yields the protein CSARDLSSGNYGYTF.

This clonotype has ten or more counts. This sequence joins TRBV7-3 and TRBJ2-1, with 9 bases fitting TRBD2. CDR1 is SGHTA, CDR2 FQGTGA, per germline. The CDR3 sequence is 14 residues long. With V trimmed by 6 bases and J by 6 bases, 6 bases remained unmatched. DNA of the CDR3: TGTGCCAGCAGTTCTGGACTAGCGACCAATGAGCAGTTCTTC. Its protein is CASSSGLATNEQFF.